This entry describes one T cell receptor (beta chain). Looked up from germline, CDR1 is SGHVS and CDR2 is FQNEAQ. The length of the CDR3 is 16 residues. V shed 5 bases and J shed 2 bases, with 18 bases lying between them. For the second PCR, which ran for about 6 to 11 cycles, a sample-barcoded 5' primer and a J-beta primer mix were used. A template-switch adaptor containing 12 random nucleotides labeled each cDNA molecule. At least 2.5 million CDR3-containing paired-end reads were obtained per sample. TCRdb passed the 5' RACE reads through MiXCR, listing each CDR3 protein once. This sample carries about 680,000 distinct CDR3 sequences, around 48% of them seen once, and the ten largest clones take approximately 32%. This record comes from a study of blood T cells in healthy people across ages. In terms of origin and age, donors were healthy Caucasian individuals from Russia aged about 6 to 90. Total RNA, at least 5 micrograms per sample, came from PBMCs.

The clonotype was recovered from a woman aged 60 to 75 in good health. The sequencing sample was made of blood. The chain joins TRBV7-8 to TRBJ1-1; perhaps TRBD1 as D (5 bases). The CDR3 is CASSLSWGPKNTEAFF. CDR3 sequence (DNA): TGTGCCAGCAGCCTGTCTTGGGGACCGAAAAACACTGAAGCTTTCTTT.